Reported below is one T cell receptor beta chain. Per the authors' pipeline: Researchers report that nucleated cell counts were estimated from reference gene primer amplification. The data were produced by immunoSEQ multiplex PCR, yet TCRdb's version contains in-frame clones alone and is incomplete. V and J calls plus clone size are reproduced from that table; the DNA served to infer D and trimming. The table shows fewer than 150,000 clones, with roughly 87% occurring only once. Germline-derived CDR1 and CDR2 are MNHEY and SMNVEV (reference sequence). The CDR3 has 14 amino acids. V was clipped by 2 bases and J by 2 bases, with 8 bases between them. The data originate from a study of blood T cell repertoires in COVID-19. Study details: Samples taken during acute and convalescent COVID-19 were collected in the United States, Italy and Spain. PBMCs, B-cell-depleted T cells, or T cells provided the cDNA or gDNA that made up the material.

V usage is TRBV27 and J usage is TRBJ2-3; tentatively, D is TRBD2 (6 bases). Input material: peripheral blood. The source of this sequence is a human donor in a cohort sampled during active COVID-19. This chain's CDR3 is CASSLGGYTDTQYF. CDR3 nucleotides: TGTGCCAGCAGTTTAGGGGGGTACACAGATACGCAGTATTTT.